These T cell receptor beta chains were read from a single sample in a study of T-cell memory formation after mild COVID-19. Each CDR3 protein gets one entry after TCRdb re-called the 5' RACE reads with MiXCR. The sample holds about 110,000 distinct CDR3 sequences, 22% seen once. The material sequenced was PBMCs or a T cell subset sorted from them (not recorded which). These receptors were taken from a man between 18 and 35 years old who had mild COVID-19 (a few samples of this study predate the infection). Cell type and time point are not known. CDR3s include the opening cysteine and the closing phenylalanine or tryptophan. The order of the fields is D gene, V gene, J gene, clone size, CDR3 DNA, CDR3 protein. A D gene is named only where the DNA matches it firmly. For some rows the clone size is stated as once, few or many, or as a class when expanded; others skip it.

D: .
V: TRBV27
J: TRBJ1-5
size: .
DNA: TGTGCCAGCAGTTCGGGGGGCCACCCCCAGCATTTT
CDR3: CASSSGGHPQHF

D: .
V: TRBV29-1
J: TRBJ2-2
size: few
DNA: TGCAGCGTTGAAGGCGGAGGTCCCGGGGAGCTGTTTTTT
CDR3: CSVEGGGPGELFF

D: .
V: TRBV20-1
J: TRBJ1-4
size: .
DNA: TGCAGTGCTAGAGAGCCTGGGGCCGGAGGACGGTTAGAAAAACTGTTTTTT
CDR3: CSAREPGAGGRLEKLFF

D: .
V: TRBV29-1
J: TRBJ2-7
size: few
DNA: TGCAGCGTTGAAGATCCGGCGAGGCGGGACTCCTACGAGCAGTACTTC
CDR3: CSVEDPARRDSYEQYF

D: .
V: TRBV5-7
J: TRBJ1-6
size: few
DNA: TGTGCCAGCAGCCTCGACAGGAATAATTCACCCCTCCACTTT
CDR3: CASSLDRNNSPLHF

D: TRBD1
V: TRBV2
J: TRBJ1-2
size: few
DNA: TGTGCCAGCAGTCCAGACAGGGAAGACTATGGCTACACCTTC
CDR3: CASSPDREDYGYTF

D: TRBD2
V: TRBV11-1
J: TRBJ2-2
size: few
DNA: TGTGCCAGCAGCTTGAACGGGGGGGCATACACCGGGGAGCTGTTTTTT
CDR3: CASSLNGGAYTGELFF

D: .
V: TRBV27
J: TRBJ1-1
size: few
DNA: TGTGCCAGCATGACCTATAATGCTGAAGCTTTCTTT
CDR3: CASMTYNAEAFF

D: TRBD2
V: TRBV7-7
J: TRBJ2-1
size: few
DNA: TGTGCTAGCACCGAACTAGCGGGGGACAATGAGCAGTTCTTC
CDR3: CASTELAGDNEQFF

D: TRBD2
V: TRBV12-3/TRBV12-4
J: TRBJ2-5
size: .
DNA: TGTGCCAGCAGTCCACTAGCGGGGGAAGAGACCCAGTACTTC
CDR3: CASSPLAGEETQYF

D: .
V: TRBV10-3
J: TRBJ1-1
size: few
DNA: TGTGCCATGACCCGGGACGGGAACACTGAAGCTTTCTTT
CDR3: CAMTRDGNTEAFF

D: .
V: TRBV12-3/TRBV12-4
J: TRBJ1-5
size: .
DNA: TGTGCCAGCAGCGTCGGGGTTAGCAATCAGCCCCAGCATTTT
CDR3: CASSVGVSNQPQHF

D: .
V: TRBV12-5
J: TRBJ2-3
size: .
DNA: TGTGCTAGTGGTCTCCCAGAGGGTAGCACAGATACGCAGTATTTT
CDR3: CASGLPEGSTDTQYF

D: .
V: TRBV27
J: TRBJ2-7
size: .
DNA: TGTGCCAGCAACAGCCAGGGTGGGTACGAGCAGTACTTC
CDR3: CASNSQGGYEQYF

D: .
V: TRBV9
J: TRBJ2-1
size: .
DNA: TGTGCCAGCAGCTCCGATAGCAATGAGCAGTTCTTC
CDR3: CASSSDSNEQFF

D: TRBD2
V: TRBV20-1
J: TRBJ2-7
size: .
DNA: TGCAGTGCTAGCCCCCTTTCTAGCGGGGACCCCTACGAGCAGTACTTC
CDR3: CSASPLSSGDPYEQYF

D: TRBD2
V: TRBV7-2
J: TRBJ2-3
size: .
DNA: TGTGCCAGCAGCCTAAGCGGGGGGGAGCCAGATACGCAGTATTTT
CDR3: CASSLSGGEPDTQYF

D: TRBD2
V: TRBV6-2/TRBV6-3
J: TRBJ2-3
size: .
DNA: TGTGCCAGCAGTTACCGGAAGGGACTAGCGGGACAGACGCAGTATTTT
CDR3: CASSYRKGLAGQTQYF

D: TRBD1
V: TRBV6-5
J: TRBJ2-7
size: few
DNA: TGTGCCAGCAGGCAGGGACAGGTTAACTCCTACGAGCAGTACTTC
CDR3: CASRQGQVNSYEQYF

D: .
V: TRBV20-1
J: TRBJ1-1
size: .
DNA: TGCAGTGCTAGAGTCGGGGTGAGGACTGAAGCTTTCTTT
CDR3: CSARVGVRTEAFF

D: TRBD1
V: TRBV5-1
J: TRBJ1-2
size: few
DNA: TGCGCCAGCAGCTTGGAGGGACAGGGGTCGGATGGCTACACCTTC
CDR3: CASSLEGQGSDGYTF

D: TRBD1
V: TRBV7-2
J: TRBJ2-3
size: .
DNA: TGTGCCAGCAGCTTTACCTCGGACAGGGGAATGCAGTATTTT
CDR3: CASSFTSDRGMQYF

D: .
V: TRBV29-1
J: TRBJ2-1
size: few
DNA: TGCAGCGGGGGGGACTCCAGCTCCTACAATGAGCAGTTCTTC
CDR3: CSGGDSSSYNEQFF

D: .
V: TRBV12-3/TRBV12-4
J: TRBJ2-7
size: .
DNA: TGTGCCAGCAGTTTTACAGATACCTACGAGCAGTACTTC
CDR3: CASSFTDTYEQYF

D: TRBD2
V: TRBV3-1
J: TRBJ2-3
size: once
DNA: TGTGCCAGCAAGTTAACTAGCGGGTACACAGATACGCAGTATTTT
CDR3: CASKLTSGYTDTQYF

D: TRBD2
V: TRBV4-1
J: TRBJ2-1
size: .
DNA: TGCGCCAGCAGTCCGGGGGGGGACAATGAGCAGTTCTTC
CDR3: CASSPGGDNEQFF